This T cell receptor beta chain comes out of a study of Ad26.COV2.S vaccination and SARS-CoV-2 variants. Across the study: Intramuscular Ad26.COV2.S at 5x10^10 or 1x10^11 viral particles.

Clones were sequenced by immunoSEQ multiplex PCR, and TCRdb holds only the in-frame ones, with some missing. The repertoire holds a few hundred thousand clones, with about nine tenths as singletons. Treatment described: approximately 18 received Ad26.COV2.S at low or high dose, single or two shots; about 5 received placebo; per-sample allocation not given. Samples came from day 63 after the first vaccine or placebo injection. The CDR3 is 17 residues long. The germline CDR1 and CDR2 sequences are SEHNR and FQNEAQ (reference sequence). The V gene end was trimmed by 11 bases and the J gene end by 3 bases; junction bases not matched to a gene: 14.

V gene TRBV7-9 combines with J gene TRBJ2-2, with 11 bases fitting TRBD2. Sample: peripheral blood, taken in a trial of Ad26.COV2.S vaccine versus placebo. This clonotype was obtained from a person between 18 and 59 years old who received the Ad26.COV2.S COVID-19 vaccine or a placebo. CDR3 amino acids: CASRGLAVGGDTGELFF. For the CDR3, the DNA is TGTGCCTCAAGGGGACTAGCGGTCGGAGGGGACACCGGGGAGCTGTTTTTT.